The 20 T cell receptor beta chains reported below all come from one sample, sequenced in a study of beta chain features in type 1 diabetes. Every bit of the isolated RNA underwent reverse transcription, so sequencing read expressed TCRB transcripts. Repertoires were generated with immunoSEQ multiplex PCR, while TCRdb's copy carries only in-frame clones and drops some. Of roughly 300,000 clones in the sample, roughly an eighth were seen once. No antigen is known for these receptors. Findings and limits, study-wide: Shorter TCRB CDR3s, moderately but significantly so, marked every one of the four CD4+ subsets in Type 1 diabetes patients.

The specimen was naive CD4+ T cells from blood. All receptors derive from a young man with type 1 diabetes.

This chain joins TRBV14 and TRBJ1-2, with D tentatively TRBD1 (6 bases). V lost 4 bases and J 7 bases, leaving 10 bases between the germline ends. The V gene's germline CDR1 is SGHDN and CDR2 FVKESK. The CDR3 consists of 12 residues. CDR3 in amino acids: CASSPQGSGYTF. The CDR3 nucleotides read TGTGCCAGCAGCCCACAGGGAAGTGGCTACACCTTC.

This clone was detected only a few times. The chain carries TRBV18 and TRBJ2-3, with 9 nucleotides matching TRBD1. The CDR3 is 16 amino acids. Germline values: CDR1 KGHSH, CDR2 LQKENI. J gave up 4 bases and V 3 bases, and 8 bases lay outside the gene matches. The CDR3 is CASSPRARQGADTQYF. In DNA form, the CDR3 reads TGTGCCAGCTCACCTCGGGCACGACAGGGGGCAGATACGCAGTATTTT.

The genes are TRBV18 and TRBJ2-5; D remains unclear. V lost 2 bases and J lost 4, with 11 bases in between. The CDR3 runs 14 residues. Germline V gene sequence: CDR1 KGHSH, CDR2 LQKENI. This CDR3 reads CASSPTAERETQYF. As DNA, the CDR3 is TGTGCCAGCTCACCAACGGCGGAGCGAGAGACCCAGTACTTC.

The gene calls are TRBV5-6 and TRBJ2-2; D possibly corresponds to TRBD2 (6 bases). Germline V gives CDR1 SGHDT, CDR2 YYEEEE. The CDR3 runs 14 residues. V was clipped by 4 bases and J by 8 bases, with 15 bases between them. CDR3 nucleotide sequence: TGTGCCAGCAGCCTCGCCGGGACTCCGGGGGAGCTGTTTTTT. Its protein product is CASSLAGTPGELFF.

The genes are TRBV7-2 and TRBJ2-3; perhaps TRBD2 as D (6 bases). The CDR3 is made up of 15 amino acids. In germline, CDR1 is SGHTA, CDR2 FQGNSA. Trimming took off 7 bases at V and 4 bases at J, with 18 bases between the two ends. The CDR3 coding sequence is TGTGCCAGCACCCTTTGGGGCGGGACTGCAGATACGCAGTATTTT. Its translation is CASTLWGGTADTQYF.

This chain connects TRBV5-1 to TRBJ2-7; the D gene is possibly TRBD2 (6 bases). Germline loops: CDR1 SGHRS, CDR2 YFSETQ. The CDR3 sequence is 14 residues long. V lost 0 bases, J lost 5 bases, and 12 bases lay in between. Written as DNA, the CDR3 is TGCGCCAGCAGCTTGGATGGGGGAGGCAACGAGCAGTACTTC. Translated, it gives CASSLDGGGNEQYF. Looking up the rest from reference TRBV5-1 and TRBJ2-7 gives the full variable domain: KAGVTQTPRYLIKTRGQQVTLSCSPISGHRSVSWYQQTPGQGLQFLFEYFSETQRNKGNFPGRFSGRQFSNSRSEMNVSTLELGDSALYLCASSLDGGGNEQYFGPGTRLTVT.

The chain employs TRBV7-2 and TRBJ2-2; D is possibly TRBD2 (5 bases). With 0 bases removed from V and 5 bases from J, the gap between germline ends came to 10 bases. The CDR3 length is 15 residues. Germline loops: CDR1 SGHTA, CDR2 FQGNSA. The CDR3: CASSLARGGTGELFF. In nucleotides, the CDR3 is TGTGCCAGCAGCTTAGCTCGAGGAGGAACCGGGGAGCTGTTTTTT.

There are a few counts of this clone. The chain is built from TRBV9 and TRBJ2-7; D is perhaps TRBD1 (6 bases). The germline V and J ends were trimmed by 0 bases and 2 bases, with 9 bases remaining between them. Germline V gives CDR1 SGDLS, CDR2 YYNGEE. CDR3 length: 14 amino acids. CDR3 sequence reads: CASSVERQAYEQYF. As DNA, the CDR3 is TGTGCCAGCAGCGTAGAGAGACAGGCCTACGAGCAGTACTTC.

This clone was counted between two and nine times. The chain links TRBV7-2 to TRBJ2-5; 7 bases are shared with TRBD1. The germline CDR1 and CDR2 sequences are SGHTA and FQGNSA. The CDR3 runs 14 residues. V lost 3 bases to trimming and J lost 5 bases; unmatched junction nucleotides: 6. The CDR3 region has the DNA TGTGCCAGCAGCTTGAAGACAGGGTTGGAGACCCAGTACTTC. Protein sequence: CASSLKTGLETQYF.

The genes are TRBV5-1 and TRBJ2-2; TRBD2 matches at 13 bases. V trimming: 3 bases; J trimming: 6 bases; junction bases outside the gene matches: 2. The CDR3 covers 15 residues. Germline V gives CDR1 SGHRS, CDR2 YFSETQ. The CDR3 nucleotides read TGCGCCAGCAGCTCCGGACTAGCGGGGGCCGGGGAGCTGTTTTTT. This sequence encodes CASSSGLAGAGELFF.

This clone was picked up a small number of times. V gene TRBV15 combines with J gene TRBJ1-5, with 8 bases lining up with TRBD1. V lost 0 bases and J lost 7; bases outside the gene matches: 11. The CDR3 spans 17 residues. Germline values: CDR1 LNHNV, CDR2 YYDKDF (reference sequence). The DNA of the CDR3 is TGTGCCACCAGCAGAGAACTATTGGACAGGGATGGACAGCCCCAGCATTTT. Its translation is CATSRELLDRDGQPQHF.

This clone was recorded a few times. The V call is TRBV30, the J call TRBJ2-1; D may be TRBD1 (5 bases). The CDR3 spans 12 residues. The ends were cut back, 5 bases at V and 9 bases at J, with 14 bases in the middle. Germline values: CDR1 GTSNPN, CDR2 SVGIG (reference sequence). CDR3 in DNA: TGTGCCTGGTTGGTGCAGGGCAGTGAGCAGTTCTTC. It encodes CAWLVQGSEQFF.

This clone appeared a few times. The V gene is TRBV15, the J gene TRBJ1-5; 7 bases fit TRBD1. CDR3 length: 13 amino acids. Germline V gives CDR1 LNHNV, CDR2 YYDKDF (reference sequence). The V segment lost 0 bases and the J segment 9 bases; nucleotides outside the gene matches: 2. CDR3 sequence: CATSRDHRGPQHF. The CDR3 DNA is TGTGCCACCAGCAGAGACCACAGGGGGCCCCAGCATTTT. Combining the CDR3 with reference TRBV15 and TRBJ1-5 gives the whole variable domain DAMVIQNPRYQVTQFGKPVTLSCSQTLNHNVMYWYQQKSSQAPKLLFHYYDKDFNNEADTPDNFQSRRPNTSFCFLDIRSPGLGDTAMYLCATSRDHRGPQHFGDGTRLSIL.

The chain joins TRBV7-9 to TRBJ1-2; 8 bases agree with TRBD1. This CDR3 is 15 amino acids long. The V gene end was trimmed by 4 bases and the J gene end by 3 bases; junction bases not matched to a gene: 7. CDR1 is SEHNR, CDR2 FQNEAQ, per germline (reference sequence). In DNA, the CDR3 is TGTGCCAGCAGCTCCAGCCGACAGGGGCACTATGGCTACACCTTC. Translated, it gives CASSSSRQGHYGYTF.

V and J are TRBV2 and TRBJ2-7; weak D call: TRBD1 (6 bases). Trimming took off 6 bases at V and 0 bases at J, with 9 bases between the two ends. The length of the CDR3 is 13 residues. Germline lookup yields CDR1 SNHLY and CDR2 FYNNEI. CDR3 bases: TGTGCCAGCAGGGAACAGGGCTCCTACGAGCAGTACTTC. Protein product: CASREQGSYEQYF.

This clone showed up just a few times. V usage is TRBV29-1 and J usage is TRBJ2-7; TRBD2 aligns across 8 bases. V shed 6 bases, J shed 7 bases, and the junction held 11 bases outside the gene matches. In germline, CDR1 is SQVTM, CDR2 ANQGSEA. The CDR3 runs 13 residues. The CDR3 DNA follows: TGCAGCGTGGTTTCTAGCGGGCCGGGGGAGCAGTACTTC. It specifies CSVVSSGPGEQYF.

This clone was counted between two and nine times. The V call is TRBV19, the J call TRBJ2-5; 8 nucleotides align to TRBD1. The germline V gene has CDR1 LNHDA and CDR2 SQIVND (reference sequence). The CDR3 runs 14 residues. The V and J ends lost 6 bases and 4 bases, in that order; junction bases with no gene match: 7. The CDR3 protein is CASSPTTGGETQYF. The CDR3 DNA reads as TGTGCCAGTAGCCCGACTACAGGGGGAGAGACCCAGTACTTC.

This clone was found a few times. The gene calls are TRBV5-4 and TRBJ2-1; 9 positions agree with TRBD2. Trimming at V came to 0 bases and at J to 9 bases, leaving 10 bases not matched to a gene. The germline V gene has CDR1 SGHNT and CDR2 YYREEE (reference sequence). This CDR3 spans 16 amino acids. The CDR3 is CASSLGVSSGATEQFF. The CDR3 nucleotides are TGTGCCAGCAGCTTGGGTGTCTCTAGCGGGGCTACTGAGCAGTTCTTC.

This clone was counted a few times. CDR3 sequence (DNA): TGTGCCAGCTCAAGAGGCGGGACTGTGATCTACGAGCAGTACTTC. Protein sequence: CASSRGGTVIYEQYF. The V and J genes are TRBV18 and TRBJ2-7; TRBD2 is a possible D gene (6 bases). The germline V gene has CDR1 KGHSH and CDR2 LQKENI. The CDR3 loop spans 15 amino acids. Trimming cost V 5 bases and J 3 bases, with 17 bases left between them.

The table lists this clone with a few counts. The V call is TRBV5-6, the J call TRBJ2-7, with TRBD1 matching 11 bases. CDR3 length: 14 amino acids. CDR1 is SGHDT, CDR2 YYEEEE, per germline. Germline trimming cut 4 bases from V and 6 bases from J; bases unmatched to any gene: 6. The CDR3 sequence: CASSLRDRGAEQYF. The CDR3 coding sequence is TGTGCCAGCAGCCTCCGGGACAGGGGGGCCGAGCAGTACTTC.